The clone carrying this T cell receptor (beta chain) has ten or more counts. The antigen is not known. Each patient was aged 18 to 65 and had newly diagnosed hyperthyroidism of under 2 months' duration. Clinical symptoms, serum thyroxine and TRAb, thyroid ultrasound and orbital computed tomography together formed the diagnostic basis. RNA transcripts served as the template for amplifying TCR beta CDR3 regions. A first-round RT-PCR of the TCR CDR3 used the HTBI primer set. TCRdb re-called the multiplex PCR reads through MiXCR, storing one row per CDR3 protein. The data hold about 840,000 distinct CDR3 sequences, with around 39% observed a single time. The data stem from a study of T cells in Graves' hyperthyroidism and ophthalmopathy. Overall study results and limits: Most thyroid-expanded clonotypes above 0.001 were also found in blood. The model identified upcoming ophthalmopathy a median about six months ahead of onset.

The germline V gene has CDR1 SGHDN and CDR2 FVKESK. V shed 3 bases and J shed 6 bases, with 9 bases lying between them. CDR3 size: 14 residues. J is TRBJ1-6 and V is TRBV14; unclear D gene. This clonotype originated in a man younger than 35 with Graves' hyperthyroidism. The specimen sequenced was blood. The CDR3 coding sequence is TGTGCCAGCAGCCACCTCCGGTTTAATTCACCCCTCCACTTT. Protein sequence: CASSHLRFNSPLHF.